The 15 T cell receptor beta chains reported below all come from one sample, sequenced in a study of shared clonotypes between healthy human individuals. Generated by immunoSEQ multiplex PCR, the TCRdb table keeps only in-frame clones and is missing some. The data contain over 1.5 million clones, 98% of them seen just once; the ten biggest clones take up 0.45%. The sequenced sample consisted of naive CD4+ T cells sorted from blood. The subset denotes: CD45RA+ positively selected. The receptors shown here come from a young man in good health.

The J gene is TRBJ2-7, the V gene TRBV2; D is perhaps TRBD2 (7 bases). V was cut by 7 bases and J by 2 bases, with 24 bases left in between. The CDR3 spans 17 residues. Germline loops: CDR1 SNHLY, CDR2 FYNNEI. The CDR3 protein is CASKGVSRTLAAYEQYF. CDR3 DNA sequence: TGTGCCAGCAAGGGGGTGTCAAGAACTCTAGCGGCCTACGAGCAGTACTTC.

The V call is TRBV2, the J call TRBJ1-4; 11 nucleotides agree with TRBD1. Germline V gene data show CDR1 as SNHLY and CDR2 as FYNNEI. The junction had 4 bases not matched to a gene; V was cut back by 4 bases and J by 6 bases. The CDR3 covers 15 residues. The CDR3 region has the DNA TGTGCCAGCAGTGGGGGACAGGGGGTATATGAAAAACTGTTTTTT. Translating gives CASSGGQGVYEKLFF.

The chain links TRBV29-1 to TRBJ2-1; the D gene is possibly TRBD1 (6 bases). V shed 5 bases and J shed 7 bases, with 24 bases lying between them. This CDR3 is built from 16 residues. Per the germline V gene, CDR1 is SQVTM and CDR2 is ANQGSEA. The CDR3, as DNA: TGCAGCGTTCCCGACCCGACAGGAAGGCTTGTTAATGAGCAGTTCTTC. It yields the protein CSVPDPTGRLVNEQFF.

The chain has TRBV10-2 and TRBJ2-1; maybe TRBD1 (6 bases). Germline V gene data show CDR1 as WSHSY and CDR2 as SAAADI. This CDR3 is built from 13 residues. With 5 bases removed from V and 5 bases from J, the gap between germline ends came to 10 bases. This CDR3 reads CASSKQGNNEQFF. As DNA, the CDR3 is TGCGCCAGCAGTAAACAGGGAAACAATGAGCAGTTCTTC.

The DNA for the CDR3 is TGTGCCAGCAGTCGGGGACTAGCGGGAGTCTTGGTCGATGAGCAGTTCTTC. This translates into CASSRGLAGVLVDEQFF. V is TRBV2 and J is TRBJ2-1, with 14 nucleotides matching TRBD2. This CDR3 is 17 amino acids long. In germline, CDR1 is SNHLY, CDR2 FYNNEI. With V trimmed by 5 bases and J by 8 bases, 11 bases remained unmatched.

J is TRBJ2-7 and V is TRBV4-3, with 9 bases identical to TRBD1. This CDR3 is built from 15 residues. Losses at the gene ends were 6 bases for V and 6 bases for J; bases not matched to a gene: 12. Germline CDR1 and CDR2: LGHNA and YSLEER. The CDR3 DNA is TGCGCCAGCAGACGAACAGGGGGCGCATCCGGCGAGCAGTACTTC. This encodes CASRRTGGASGEQYF.

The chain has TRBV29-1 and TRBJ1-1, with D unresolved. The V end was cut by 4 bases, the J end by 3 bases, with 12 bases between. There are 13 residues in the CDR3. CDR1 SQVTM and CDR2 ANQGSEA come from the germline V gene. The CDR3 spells CSVGVGMDTEAFF. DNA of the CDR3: TGCAGCGTTGGGGTGGGGATGGACACTGAAGCTTTCTTT.

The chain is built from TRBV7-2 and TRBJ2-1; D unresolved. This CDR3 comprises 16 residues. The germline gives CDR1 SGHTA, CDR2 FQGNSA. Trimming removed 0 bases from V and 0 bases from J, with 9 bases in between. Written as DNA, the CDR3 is TGTGCCAGCAGCTTAGCCGGGTGGGGCTCCTACAATGAGCAGTTCTTC. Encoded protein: CASSLAGWGSYNEQFF.

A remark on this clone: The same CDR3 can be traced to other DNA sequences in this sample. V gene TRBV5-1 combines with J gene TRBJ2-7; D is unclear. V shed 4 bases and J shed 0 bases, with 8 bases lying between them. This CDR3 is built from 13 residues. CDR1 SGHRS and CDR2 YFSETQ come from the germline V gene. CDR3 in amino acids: CASSPRPSYEQYF. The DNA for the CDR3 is TGCGCCAGCAGCCCCCGGCCCTCCTACGAGCAGTACTTC.

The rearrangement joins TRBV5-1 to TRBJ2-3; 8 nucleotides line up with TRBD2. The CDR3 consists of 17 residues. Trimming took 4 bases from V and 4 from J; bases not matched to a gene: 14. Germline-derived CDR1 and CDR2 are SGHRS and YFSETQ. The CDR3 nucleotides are TGCGCCAGCAGCCCTCCGTGGGCGGGAGGAATGGCAGATACGCAGTATTTT. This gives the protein CASSPPWAGGMADTQYF.

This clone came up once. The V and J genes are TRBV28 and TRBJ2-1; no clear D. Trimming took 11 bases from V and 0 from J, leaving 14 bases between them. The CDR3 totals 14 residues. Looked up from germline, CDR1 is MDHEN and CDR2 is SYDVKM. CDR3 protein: CAGSYLSSYNEQFF. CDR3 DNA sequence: TGTGCCGGAAGTTATTTGAGCTCCTACAATGAGCAGTTCTTC.

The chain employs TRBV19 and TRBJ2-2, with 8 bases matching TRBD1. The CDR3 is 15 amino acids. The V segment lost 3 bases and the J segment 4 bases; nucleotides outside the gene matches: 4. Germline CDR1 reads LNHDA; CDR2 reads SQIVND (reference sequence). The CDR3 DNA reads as TGTGCCAGTAGTATTGGAACAGGGGGCACCGGGGAGCTGTTTTTT. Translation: CASSIGTGGTGELFF.

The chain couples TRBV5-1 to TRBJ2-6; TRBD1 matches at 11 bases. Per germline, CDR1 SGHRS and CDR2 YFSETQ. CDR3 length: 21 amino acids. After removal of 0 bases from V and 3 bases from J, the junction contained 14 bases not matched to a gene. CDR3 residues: CASSLAMGTGGSSGGANVLTF. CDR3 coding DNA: TGCGCCAGCAGCTTGGCCATGGGGACAGGGGGTAGCTCCGGTGGGGCCAACGTCCTGACTTTC. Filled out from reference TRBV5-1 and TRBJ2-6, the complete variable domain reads KAGVTQTPRYLIKTRGQQVTLSCSPISGHRSVSWYQQTPGQGLQFLFEYFSETQRNKGNFPGRFSGRQFSNSRSEMNVSTLELGDSALYLCASSLAMGTGGSSGGANVLTFGAGSRLTVL.

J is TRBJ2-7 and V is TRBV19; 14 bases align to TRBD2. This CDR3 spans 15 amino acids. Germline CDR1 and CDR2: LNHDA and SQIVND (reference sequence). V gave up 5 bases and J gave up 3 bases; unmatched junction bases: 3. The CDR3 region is CASSLGTSGSYEQYF. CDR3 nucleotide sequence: TGTGCCAGTAGTCTCGGGACTAGCGGGAGCTACGAGCAGTACTTC. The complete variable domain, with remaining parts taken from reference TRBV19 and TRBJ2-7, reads DGGITQSPKYLFRKEGQNVTLSCEQNLNHDAMYWYRQDPGQGLRLIYYSQIVNDFQKGDIAEGYSVSREKKESFPLTVTSAQKNPTAFYLCASSLGTSGSYEQYFGPGTRLTVT.

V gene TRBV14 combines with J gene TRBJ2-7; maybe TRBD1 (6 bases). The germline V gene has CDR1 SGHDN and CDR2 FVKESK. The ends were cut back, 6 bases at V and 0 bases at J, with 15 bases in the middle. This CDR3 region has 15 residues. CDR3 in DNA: TGTGCCAGCAGTCCATACCGGGACAACTCCTACGAGCAGTACTTC. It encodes CASSPYRDNSYEQYF.